The subject of this entry is one T cell receptor beta chain. In its sample, this clonotype was seen many times. Its antigen target is currently unknown. No per-base quality is available; no much larger clone lies one base away. Every donor was a healthy Caucasian. Using Miltenyi CD45RO+ enrichment and human naive T-cell isolation kits, memory (CD45RO+) and naive T cells were isolated from PBMC. This sample is part of a study of identical twins (dated by TCRdb to between 2015 and 2016). About the investigation overall: To test whether fetal clonotypes persist, the study used deep sequencing on TCR alpha and beta repertoires from monozygotic twins, unrelated adults of various ages, and cord blood. To rule out contamination, replicate twin experiments were performed at different times with different library preparation protocols.

The method was 5' RACE. Sequencing instrument: Illumina HiSeq 2000. Template switching introduced a universal primer binding site; the final cDNA contained a unique molecular identifier, enabling accurate counting of TCR cDNA molecules. First-strand cDNA for TCR alpha and beta chains was synthesized from specific primers in the conserved constant-segment region. To control for contamination, every cDNA library was double barcoded, receiving both a SMART-Mk sample barcode and Illumina barcodes. TruSeq adapter sequences along with Illumina sample barcodes were introduced in two successive PCR steps. The Illumina HiSeq platform was used with custom primers to sequence TCR alpha and beta cDNA libraries. The authors processed their data as follows. Raw reads were processed with MiGEC to extract unique molecular identifiers, and MiXCR was used to determine CDR3 positions. For each individual, recombination models were inferred using an EM algorithm with the repgenHMM and IGoR tools. Shared clonotype analysis was performed with the tcR package in R, normalizing sharing by the product of cloneset sizes. To study raw recombination without the effects of thymic and clonal selection, out-of-frame nonproductive sequences were analyzed. TCRdb redid the processing of the public reads, applying fastp at Q25 and MiXCR, and retained in-frame beta chains. Merged by CDR3 protein, the rows form single entries marked with the most common genes and DNA. These V and J calls derive from TCRdb rather than the authors' analysis. The sample data list around 220,000 distinct CDR3 sequences, and approximately 10% of these were observed just once. The top ten clonotypes cover about 9.1% of the sample.

The paper's findings and limits, for the study overall: In monozygotic twins, out-of-frame TCR alpha sharing was systematically underestimated by recombination models, although the models agreed with sharing between unrelated individuals. Zero-insertion analyses could be partly confounded by invariant T cells such as MAIT and iNKT, although diverse VJ usage argued against such confounding for most clonotypes. In beta out-of-frame sequences, excess twin sharing was weaker, because having fewer shared sequences lowered the signal-to-noise ratio. Abundant cord blood beta clonotypes carried fewer insertions; young adult naive repertoires showed a weaker similar trend, while memory repertoires showed none. Because the same donors could not be followed over many years, the conclusions relied on cross-sectional statistical analysis. Out-of-frame TCR alpha sequences shared between twins showed an excess of low generation-probability sequences compared with coincidental sharing between unrelated individuals.

Sequencing was carried out using memory T cells sorted from blood. Reading the label with the study, this specimen's cell subset or site is: CD45RO+ enriched T cells. This clonotype was sampled from a man between 50 and 59 years old in good health.

The bases are TGCAGTGCTAGACCCAACCCCGGGGAGCTGTTTTTT. Its translation reads: CSARPNPGELFF. The chain joins TRBV20-1 to TRBJ2-2, with the D gene too uncertain to name. CDR1 DFQATT and CDR2 SNEGSKA were looked up in the germline V gene (reference sequence). V sheds 2 bases and J sheds 6 bases, leaving 7 bases between their ends. Counted from cysteine to phenylalanine, this CDR3 has 12 amino acids. The entry retains the CDR3 DNA only, 36 bases that are in frame from base 1.